A single sample is the source of the 24 T cell receptor beta chains below, sequenced in a study of blood T cells in healthy people across ages. Combining a sample-barcoded 5' primer with a J-beta primer mix, a second PCR ran for about 7 to 12 cycles. TCRdb used MiXCR to reprocess the 5' RACE reads, holding one entry per CDR3 protein. The sample includes roughly 900,000 distinct CDR3 sequences, 45% to 50% seen only once; the top ten take roughly 13%. Material: blood. The source of these receptors is a man aged 25-45 years in good health.

The genes are TRBV19 and TRBJ2-6, with D uncertain. Per the germline V gene, CDR1 is LNHDA and CDR2 is SQIVND (reference sequence). Trimming took 7 bases from V and 5 from J, leaving 12 bases between them. The CDR3 sequence is 14 residues long. The CDR3 nucleotides read TGTGCCAGTAACCGTGAGGTCCGGGCCAACGTCCTGACTTTC. Translation gives CASNREVRANVLTF.

This clonotype was counted a few times. V and J are TRBV12-3 or TRBV12-4 and TRBJ2-7, with 9 bases fitting TRBD1. Judging by the DNA end, TRBJ2-4 fits better; the J call may be wrong. The CDR3 sequence is 15 residues long. As DNA, the CDR3 is TGTGCCAGCATCGTCGGACAGGGGACGAGAAACATTCAGTACTTC. Protein: CASIVGQGTRNIQYF.

This clonotype turned up a few times. This CDR3 reads CSASRPHTGELFF. The CDR3 DNA reads TGCAGTGCTAGTCGCCCACACACCGGGGAGCTGTTTTTT. The J gene is TRBJ2-2, the V gene TRBV20-1; D gene uncertain. CDR1 DFQATT and CDR2 SNEGSKA come from the germline V gene (reference sequence). The CDR3 length is 13 residues. V gave up 3 bases and J gave up 3 bases, with 8 bases separating them.

The chain recombines TRBV7-9 with TRBJ1-3, with TRBD1 identical over 7 bases. The CDR3 has 19 residues. Germline V gives CDR1 SEHNR, CDR2 FQNEAQ (reference sequence). J lost 3 bases, V lost 4 bases, and 18 bases had no gene match. The CDR3 region is CASSSPNLEGAIGGNTIYF. For the CDR3, the DNA is TGTGCCAGCAGCTCCCCTAATCTTGAGGGGGCAATTGGTGGAAACACCATATATTTT.

This clonotype was seen many times. In DNA form, the CDR3 reads TGTGCCAGCAGCGTAGATCCCGGGTTGAATGAGCAGTTCTTC. Translation: CASSVDPGLNEQFF. The rearrangement joins TRBV9 to TRBJ2-1; D unclear. The CDR3 sequence is 14 residues long. The V and J ends lost 0 bases and 7 bases respectively, with 11 bases between them. Germline V lookup: CDR1 SGDLS, CDR2 YYNGEE.

This clonotype was found a few times. This chain links TRBV5-1 with TRBJ2-7; 8 positions agree with TRBD2. The CDR3 is 14 residues long. V lost 1 base, J lost 5 bases, and 5 bases stayed unmatched. Germline assignment: CDR1 SGHRS and CDR2 YFSETQ. CDR3 DNA: TGCGCCAGCAGCTTGAAACCGGGGGGGAACGAGCAGTACTTC. It codes for CASSLKPGGNEQYF.

The CDR3 sequence is CASQAQPQGVFISYEQYF. DNA of the CDR3: TGTGCCAGCCAGGCTCAGCCACAGGGGGTCTTCATCTCCTACGAGCAGTACTTC. This rearrangement joins TRBV6-1 to TRBJ2-7; 8 bases map to TRBD1. Germline V lookup: CDR1 MNHNS, CDR2 SASEGT. This CDR3 region has 18 residues. Unmatched junction bases numbered 18, after V lost 8 bases and J lost 0 bases.

The chain recombines TRBV2 with TRBJ2-5, with D tentatively TRBD1 (6 bases). The germline V gene encodes CDR1 SNHLY and CDR2 FYNNEI. The CDR3 consists of 14 residues. The V end was cut by 6 bases, the J end by 2 bases, with 13 bases between. CDR3 in amino acids: CASSFSGQQETQYF. CDR3 DNA sequence: TGTGCCAGCAGCTTCTCTGGACAGCAAGAGACCCAGTACTTC.

About this clonotype itself: A much larger clone lies a single base off, so this may be a read error. V usage is TRBV7-2 and J usage is TRBJ2-7; D ambiguous. The CDR3 consists of 15 residues. The germline CDR1 and CDR2 sequences are SGHTA and FQGNSA. The CDR3 DNA reads as TGTGCCAGCAGCTCCGAACCTGTCGGTAGCTACGAGCAGTCCTTC. It translates to CASSSEPVGSYEQSF.

The chain employs TRBV3-1 and TRBJ1-2; TRBD1 might be the D (5 bases). V was trimmed by 0 bases and J by 3 bases, leaving 11 bases between them. This CDR3 has 15 amino acids. CDR1 is LGHDT and CDR2 is YNNKEL in the germline V gene (reference sequence). CDR3 in amino acids: CASSQEPQGYYGYTF. Here the CDR3 DNA reads TGTGCCAGCAGCCAAGAGCCTCAGGGTTACTATGGCTACACCTTC.

The chain employs TRBV29-1 and TRBJ2-1, with D perhaps TRBD1 (5 bases). The CDR3 is made up of 13 amino acids. Trimming cost V 4 bases and J 6 bases, with 13 bases left between them. Germline V gene data show CDR1 as SQVTM and CDR2 as ANQGSEA. CDR3: CSVVFQGFNEQFF. In DNA, the CDR3 is TGCAGCGTTGTCTTTCAGGGTTTCAATGAGCAGTTCTTC.

This clonotype has a handful of counts. The chain uses TRBV29-1 and TRBJ2-4, with TRBD1 matching over 10 bases. The J call is in doubt because the DNA end fits TRBJ2-7 better. Germline CDR1 reads SQVTM; CDR2 reads ANQGSEA. The CDR3 consists of 12 residues. In DNA form, the CDR3 reads TGCAGCGCTTGGACAGGGGGCTACGAGCAGTACTTC. Amino acid sequence: CSAWTGGYEQYF.

This rearrangement joins TRBV5-6 to TRBJ1-4; D gene ambiguous. The germline V gene encodes CDR1 SGHDT and CDR2 YYEEEE. Trimming cost V 0 bases and J 7 bases, with 10 bases left between them. This CDR3 comprises 14 residues. CDR3 residues: CASSLAAGGEKLFF. The CDR3 coding sequence is TGTGCCAGCAGCTTGGCGGCAGGCGGTGAAAAACTGTTTTTT.

This clonotype has just a few counts. The chain links TRBV20-1 to TRBJ2-1; TRBD1 agrees at 9 bases. Germline CDR1 reads DFQATT; CDR2 reads SNEGSKA (reference sequence). This CDR3 spans 16 amino acids. The junction had 10 bases not matched to a gene; V was cut back by 3 bases and J by 4 bases. CDR3 sequence: CSASMTAGQGYNEQFF. CDR3 DNA: TGCAGTGCTAGTATGACGGCGGGACAGGGTTACAATGAGCAGTTCTTC.

This sequence joins TRBV29-1 and TRBJ1-6; no reliable D call. Germline CDR1 is SQVTM and CDR2 is ANQGSEA. The CDR3 length is 14 residues. The V gene lost 1 base and the J gene lost 7 bases, with 11 bases spanning the gap. The CDR3 sequence: CSVEVAGENSPLHF. The DNA of the CDR3 is TGCAGCGTTGAAGTTGCTGGGGAGAATTCACCCCTCCACTTT. Based on the CDR3 plus reference TRBV29-1 and TRBJ1-6, the full variable domain is SAVISQKPSRDICQRGTSLTIQCQVDSQVTMMFWYRQQPGQSLTLIATANQGSEATYESGFVIDKFPISRPNLTFSTLTVSNMSPEDSSIYLCSVEVAGENSPLHFGNGTRLTVT.

The V gene is TRBV20-1, the J gene TRBJ2-5; D is ambiguous. The length of the CDR3 is 13 residues. The ends were cut back, 3 bases at V and 0 bases at J, with 8 bases in the middle. Germline CDR1 is DFQATT and CDR2 is SNEGSKA (reference sequence). The CDR3: CSASRSYQETQYF. CDR3 sequence (DNA): TGCAGTGCTAGTCGATCTTACCAAGAGACCCAGTACTTC.

This clonotype has only a few counts. The rearrangement uses TRBV7-9 and TRBJ2-1; a possible D gene is TRBD2 (6 bases). Germline CDR1 SEHNR, CDR2 FQNEAQ (reference sequence). The CDR3 is made up of 13 amino acids. Trimming shortened V by 3 bases and J by 6 bases, and 9 bases separated the two germline ends. Written as DNA, the CDR3 is TGTGCCAGCAGCTTGGAGGGGCTCAATGAGCAGTTCTTC. Its protein product is CASSLEGLNEQFF.

The genes are TRBV12-3 or TRBV12-4 and TRBJ2-3; weak D call: TRBD2 (7 bases). The CDR3 contains 15 residues. Trimming took 6 bases from V and 4 from J, leaving 17 bases between them. The CDR3 coding sequence is TGTGCCAGCAGGGGGGGGCGTCACCGGCCAGATACGCAGTATTTT. Translation: CASRGGRHRPDTQYF.

This chain links TRBV28 with TRBJ2-5; weak D call: TRBD2 (6 bases). CDR1 and CDR2 (germline): MDHEN, SYDVKM. V was pared by 4 bases and J by 3 bases, with 18 bases between. The CDR3 spans 16 residues. CDR3 protein: CASSSGGFQVKETQYF. The DNA for the CDR3 is TGTGCCAGCAGTTCTGGGGGGTTTCAAGTAAAAGAGACCCAGTACTTC.

This chain connects TRBV6-2 or TRBV6-3 to TRBJ2-4, with 8 bases that match TRBD2. Trimming at V came to 5 bases and at J to 14 bases, leaving 8 bases not matched to a gene. CDR1 and CDR2 (germline): MNHEY, SVGEGT. This CDR3 comprises 12 residues. CDR3 sequence: CASSPGGGEKYF. The CDR3, as DNA: TGTGCCAGCAGTCCCGGGGGGGGAGAGAAGTACTTC.

This chain links TRBV7-9 with TRBJ2-7, with D maybe TRBD1 (6 bases). The V gene lost 10 bases and the J gene lost 0 bases, with 16 bases spanning the gap. Germline V gene data show CDR1 as SEHNR and CDR2 as FQNEAQ (reference sequence). This CDR3 is 14 amino acids long. The chain's CDR3 is CATRRQEVSYEQYF. Written as DNA, the CDR3 is TGTGCCACCCGGAGACAGGAGGTCTCCTACGAGCAGTACTTC.

The V gene is TRBV10-2, the J gene TRBJ2-3; D is unclear. V lost 2 bases, J lost 1 base, and 4 bases lay in between. CDR1 and CDR2 (germline): WSHSY, SAAADI. CDR3 length equals 13 residues. The CDR3 loop is CASSEKGTDTQYF. CDR3 coding DNA: TGCGCCAGCAGTGAGAAGGGCACAGATACGCAGTATTTT.

This clonotype showed up many times. The CDR3 DNA follows: TGTGCCAGCAGTTCCGGGACAGGGGGCGCGGAAAAACTGTTTTTT. This codes for CASSSGTGGAEKLFF. V usage is TRBV12-3 or TRBV12-4 and J usage is TRBJ1-4; 12 nucleotides align to TRBD1. The V gene end was trimmed by 4 bases and the J gene end by 8 bases; junction bases not matched to a gene: 5. The CDR3 consists of 15 residues.

This clonotype turned up a few times. Here the CDR3 reads CASTGSGLAKNIQYF. In DNA form, the CDR3 reads TGTGCCAGCACAGGATCGGGACTAGCCAAAAACATTCAGTACTTC. The chain is built from TRBV6-5 and TRBJ2-4, with D possibly TRBD2 on 6 matching bases. V dropped 7 bases and J dropped 0 bases, with 13 bases sitting between them. The V gene's germline CDR1 is MNHEY and CDR2 SVGAGI. The CDR3 totals 15 residues.